This T cell receptor beta chain is drawn from a study of blood T cell repertoires in COVID-19. Study context: COVID-19 samples from acute and convalescent phases originated in the United States, Italy and Spain.

By frequency in the sample, this clone is hyperexpanded. Authors' analysis steps: Amplification of reference gene primers was used by the study to estimate nucleated cell counts. Profiling relied on immunoSEQ multiplex PCR, and the TCRdb table lists in-frame clones only, not all of them. That table furnishes V, J and clone size, whereas the DNA furnished D and trimming. The sample records about 52,000 clones, about 82% being singletons. The sample consisted of peripheral blood. The origin of this receptor is a woman over 75 with acute or convalescent COVID-19.

The CDR3 reads CASSVSAGPTDTQYF. DNA of the CDR3: TGTGCCAGCAGCGTATCGGCAGGGCCCACAGATACGCAGTATTTT. The V call is TRBV9, the J call TRBJ2-3, with a possible D match to TRBD1 (5 bases). Trimming shortened V by 1 base and J by 2 bases, and 11 bases separated the two germline ends. Germline assignment: CDR1 SGDLS and CDR2 YYNGEE. The CDR3 contains 15 residues.